These T cell receptor beta chains were read from a single sample in a study of multiple sclerosis patients with progressive multifocal leukoencephalopathy. Libraries were prepared by immunoSEQ multiplex PCR; TCRdb keeps only in-frame clonotypes and omits some of them. The sample has 25,000 to 35,000 clones, around 92% seen once. The specimen was PBMCs. All receptors derive from a man aged 25-45 years with multiple sclerosis. Both conserved end residues are part of each CDR3. D genes are given only for firm matches. A clone size is listed for some rows: how often the clone was seen (once, few, many), or a class if it is expanded.

clone size	V gene	J gene	D gene	CDR3 protein	CDR3 DNA
.	TRBV4-1	TRBJ2-2	TRBD1	CASSPRPGGYGELFF	TGCGCCAGCAGCCCACGCCCAGGGGGTTACGGGGAGCTGTTTTTT
.	TRBV18	TRBJ1-1	TRBD1	CASSLRQGLGTEAFF	TGTGCCAGCTCACTAAGACAGGGATTAGGCACTGAAGCTTTCTTT
.	TRBV7-9	TRBJ1-5	.	CASSSDRASNQPQHF	TGTGCCAGCAGCTCGGACAGAGCTAGCAATCAGCCCCAGCATTTT
.	TRBV2	TRBJ2-5	.	CASSFGLQEIQYF	TGTGCCAGCAGTTTTGGACTGCAAGAGATCCAGTACTTC
.	TRBV11-1	TRBJ2-7	.	CASSPSSHEQYF	TGTGCCAGCAGCCCTAGTTCCCACGAGCAGTACTTC
.	TRBV18	TRBJ2-5	TRBD2	CASSPSGTSVQETQYF	TGTGCCAGCTCACCCTCCGGGACTAGCGTACAAGAGACCCAGTACTTC
few	TRBV15	TRBJ2-2	.	CATSRGTFGDTGELFF	TGTGCCACCAGCAGGGGGACCTTCGGTGACACCGGGGAGCTGTTTTTT
few	TRBV5-6	TRBJ1-4	.	CASSSPTERATNEKLFF	TGTGCCAGCAGCTCACCGACGGAAAGGGCAACTAATGAAAAACTGTTTTTT
once	TRBV11-3	TRBJ1-1	.	CASTYHTGSDTEAFF	TGTGCCAGCACTTATCATACCGGGTCGGACACTGAAGCTTTCTTT
.	TRBV9	TRBJ2-1	.	CASSVVGAEDDEQFF	TGTGCCAGCAGCGTAGTTGGGGCGGAGGACGATGAGCAGTTCTTC
.	TRBV11-3	TRBJ2-5	TRBD2	CASSVTLLGRITLGQYF	TGTGCCAGCAGCGTCACCCTGCTCGGGAGGATCACCCTAGGCCAGTACTTC
.	TRBV7-9	TRBJ2-1	.	CASSFMLVAAYNEQFF	TGTGCCAGCAGTTTTATGTTGGTAGCGGCATACAATGAGCAGTTCTTC
.	TRBV30	TRBJ1-1	.	CAWSVGLLKGMNTEAFF	TGTGCCTGGAGTGTAGGGCTGCTGAAGGGTATGAACACTGAAGCTTTCTTT
.	TRBV7-3	TRBJ2-7	TRBD2	CASSSGAGVSEQYF	TGTGCCAGCAGCTCAGGAGCGGGAGTCTCCGAGCAGTACTTC
.	TRBV4-1	TRBJ1-2	.	CASSQEASINYGYTF	TGCGCCAGCAGCCAAGAAGCCAGCATTAACTATGGCTACACCTTC
.	TRBV4-3	TRBJ1-1	TRBD1	CASSQGTGGARNTEAFF	TGCGCCAGCAGCCAGGGGACAGGGGGCGCCCGGAACACTGAAGCTTTCTTT
.	TRBV5-1	TRBJ2-3	.	CASSLRRTDTDTQYF	TGCGCCAGCAGCTTGAGAAGGACAGACACAGATACGCAGTATTTT
.	TRBV19	TRBJ2-1	.	CASSIGLGVSSYNEQFF	TGTGCCAGTAGTATTGGACTTGGAGTGAGCTCCTACAATGAGCAGTTCTTC
.	TRBV18	TRBJ2-1	TRBD1	CASSRLMPGQGFDEQFF	TGTGCCAGCTCACGATTAATGCCGGGACAGGGTTTCGATGAGCAGTTCTTC
.	TRBV30	TRBJ1-3	TRBD1	CAWSSKGTAYGNTIYF	TGTGCCTGGAGTTCAAAGGGGACAGCCTATGGAAACACCATATATTTT
once	TRBV19	TRBJ1-1	.	CASSQGRLTEAFF	TGTGCCAGTAGTCAAGGCAGGCTCACTGAAGCTTTCTTT
.	TRBV6-6	TRBJ2-1	.	CASSYSALSSYNEQFF	TGTGCCAGCAGTTACTCAGCGCTTAGCTCCTACAATGAGCAGTTCTTC
.	TRBV19	TRBJ2-7	.	CASSIQGPGEQYF	TGTGCCAGTAGTATTCAGGGACCGGGGGAGCAGTACTTC
.	TRBV5-4	TRBJ1-1	.	CASSFQDTEAFF	TGTGCCAGCAGCTTTCAGGACACTGAAGCTTTCTTT
.	TRBV13	TRBJ2-1	TRBD2	CASSRGLADYNEQFF	TGTGCCAGCAGCCGAGGACTAGCAGACTACAATGAGCAGTTCTTC
.	TRBV5-6	TRBJ2-3	.	CASSLGFPLGPDTQYF	TGTGCCAGCAGCTTGGGGTTCCCGTTGGGGCCAGATACGCAGTATTTT
.	TRBV7-2	TRBJ2-1	TRBD2	CASSSTGTSGRVEQFF	TGTGCCAGCAGCTCAACCGGGACTAGCGGGAGGGTTGAGCAGTTCTTC
.	TRBV6-5	TRBJ2-1	.	CASSYGPLQFF	TGTGCCAGCAGTTATGGGCCCCTACAGTTCTTC
.	TRBV6-1	TRBJ2-1	TRBD2	CASSEALRGLALDEQFF	TGTGCCAGCAGTGAAGCGCTTCGAGGACTAGCGTTGGATGAGCAGTTCTTC
once	TRBV7-2	TRBJ2-3	.	CASSLVQGFTDTQYF	TGTGCCAGCAGCTTGGTACAGGGATTCACAGATACGCAGTATTTT
.	TRBV6-5	TRBJ1-4	.	CASRPYVGEKLFF	TGTGCCAGCAGGCCCTACGTAGGCGAAAAACTGTTTTTT
.	TRBV6-5	TRBJ2-1	.	CASSQYNEQFF	TGTGCCAGCAGCCAATACAATGAGCAGTTCTTC
once	TRBV19	TRBJ1-1	.	CASSPRRGTEAFF	TGTGCCAGTTCCCCCCGGAGGGGGACTGAAGCTTTCTTT
.	TRBV4-3	TRBJ2-5	TRBD2	CASSPFGGDQETQYF	TGCGCCAGCAGCCCTTTCGGGGGGGACCAAGAGACCCAGTACTTC
.	TRBV18	TRBJ1-1	TRBD1	CASRDRGPSWGTEAFF	TGTGCCAGCCGGGACAGGGGCCCATCCTGGGGCACTGAAGCTTTCTTT
.	TRBV21-1	TRBJ2-7	.	CASSKGRGGSPYEQYF	TGTGCCAGCAGCAAAGGCAGGGGAGGGAGTCCCTACGAGCAGTACTTC
.	TRBV27	TRBJ1-5	.	CASSSSAEVIGDSNQPQHF	.
.	TRBV7-6	TRBJ2-7	TRBD1	CASSPDRGGEQYF	TGTGCCAGCAGTCCGGACAGGGGCGGGGAGCAGTACTTC
once	TRBV18	TRBJ1-1	.	CASSTQRGDTEAFF	TGTGCCAGCTCAACCCAGCGGGGGGACACTGAAGCTTTCTTT
.	TRBV5-1	TRBJ2-3	TRBD1	CASSPMTGNTDTQYF	TGCGCCAGCAGCCCGATGACAGGGAACACAGATACGCAGTATTTT
.	TRBV5-1	TRBJ2-1	TRBD2	CASSFPGLVGHNEQFF	TGCGCCAGCAGCTTCCCGGGACTAGTGGGCCACAATGAGCAGTTCTTC
.	TRBV9	TRBJ1-1	.	CASSVAGSTEAFF	TGTGCCAGCAGCGTAGCGGGGAGCACTGAAGCTTTCTTT
.	TRBV4-1	TRBJ1-1	TRBD1	CASSRGQANTEAFF	TGCGCCAGCAGCCGCGGACAGGCAAACACTGAAGCTTTCTTT